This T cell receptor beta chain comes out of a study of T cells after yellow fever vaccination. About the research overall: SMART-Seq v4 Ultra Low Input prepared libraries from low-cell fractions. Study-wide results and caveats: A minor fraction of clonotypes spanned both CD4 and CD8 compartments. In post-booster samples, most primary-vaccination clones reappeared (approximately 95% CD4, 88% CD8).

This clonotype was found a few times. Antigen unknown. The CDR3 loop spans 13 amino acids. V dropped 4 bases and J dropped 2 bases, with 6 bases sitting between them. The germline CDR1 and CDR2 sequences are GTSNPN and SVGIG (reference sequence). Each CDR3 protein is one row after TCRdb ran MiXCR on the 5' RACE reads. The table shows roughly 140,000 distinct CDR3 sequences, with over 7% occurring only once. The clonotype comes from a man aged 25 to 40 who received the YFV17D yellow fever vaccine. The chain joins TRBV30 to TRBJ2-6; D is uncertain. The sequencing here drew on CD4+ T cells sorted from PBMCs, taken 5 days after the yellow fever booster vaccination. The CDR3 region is CAWIRAGANVLTF. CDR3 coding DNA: TGTGCCTGGATTAGAGCTGGGGCCAACGTCCTGACTTTC.